This TCR beta chain was recorded in a study of blood T cell repertoires in COVID-19 (dated by TCRdb to 2019 to 2021). The study in broad terms: Collaborator samples came from the United States, Italy and Spain and covered acute and convalescent phases of COVID-19. The material from the prospective study consisted of cDNA or gDNA derived from T cells, B-cell-depleted T cells, or PBMCs. Deeply sampled blood TCRbeta repertoires from subjects exposed to, actively infected with, or recovered from COVID-19 were included in the dataset. The repertoires were released in a freely available public database meant as a resource for research on the immune response to SARS-CoV-2. Samples were obtained from the ongoing ImmuneRACE study (first 160 participants) and from 950 to 1,500 subjects provided by 6 global collaborators. Sample metadata almost always included a de-identified subject ID, COVID-19 status, age in years and sex. Where available, HLA class I and class II types were obtained from metadata supplied by the sample provider rather than from assay-based typing.

The immunoSEQ Assay, a bias-controlled multiplex PCR, was used to amplify TCRbeta CDR3 regions from genomic DNA. Concerning the study's data processing: The number of nucleated cells in each sample was estimated from the amplification of reference gene primers within the assay. To quantify the absolute abundance of each unique TCRbeta CDR3 rearrangement, sequence reads were collapsed and filtered. For each sample, productive Simpson clonality was calculated by taking the square root of Simpson's diversity index across productive rearrangements. In its TCRdb copy, this immuneACCESS table keeps in-frame sequences only and misses some clones. Where compared with another copy, unresolved V genes explain less than half of these, and the others have no known cause. The V and J calls and clone size were taken over from that table, and D and trimming were inferred from the DNA. Across this sample there are around 300,000 clones, with around 86% seen only once. 2% to 2.5% of the sample is taken by the ten largest.

Whole blood was collected in K2EDTA tubes by collaborating institutions according to the institutions' own protocols. For TCRbeta analysis, collaborators shipped samples as frozen whole blood, isolated PBMCs, or DNA extracted from either of those sample types. CDR1 and CDR2, per the germline V gene (reference sequence), are LGHDT and YNNKEL. V drops 4 bases and J drops 4 bases, leaving 8 bases in between. Reading from cysteine to phenylalanine, the CDR3 counts 14 amino acids. Only CDR3 DNA remains: 42 bases, in frame from the first base. This clone was seen a single time. It has no known antigen specificity. No qualities accompany the bases; no much larger clone lies one base away. The research as a whole found: Clinical and demographic metadata were provided uncurated, with the amount varying by source and participant.

The origin of this receptor is a man aged 45-65 years with acute or convalescent COVID-19. Recombination joined TRBV3-1 (or the pseudogene TRBV3-2) with TRBJ2-6, with an unclear D gene assignment. Material for sequencing was peripheral blood. The DNA is as follows: TGTGCCAGCAGCCCTCCAGGCGGGGCCAACGTCCTGACTTTC. This yields the protein CASSPPGGANVLTF.